This T cell receptor (beta chain) is from a study of cytomegalovirus exposure and HLA in healthy donors. PCR involved 60 Vbeta and 13 Jbeta primers. Data came from immunoSEQ multiplex PCR; TCRdb stores just in-frame clones and leaves some out. This table has approximately 100,000 clones, about 79% appearing once. V was trimmed by 9 bases and J by 5 bases, leaving 9 bases between them. CDR3 length equals 11 residues. Per the germline V gene, CDR1 is LNHDA and CDR2 is SQIVND (reference sequence). This TCR was recovered from a human donor in good health. The sequencing sample was made of PBMCs. This chain uses TRBV19 with TRBJ2-3; D unresolved. CDR3 sequence reads: CASSLLDTQYF. The CDR3 DNA follows: TGTGCCAGCTCCCTACTAGATACGCAGTATTTT.